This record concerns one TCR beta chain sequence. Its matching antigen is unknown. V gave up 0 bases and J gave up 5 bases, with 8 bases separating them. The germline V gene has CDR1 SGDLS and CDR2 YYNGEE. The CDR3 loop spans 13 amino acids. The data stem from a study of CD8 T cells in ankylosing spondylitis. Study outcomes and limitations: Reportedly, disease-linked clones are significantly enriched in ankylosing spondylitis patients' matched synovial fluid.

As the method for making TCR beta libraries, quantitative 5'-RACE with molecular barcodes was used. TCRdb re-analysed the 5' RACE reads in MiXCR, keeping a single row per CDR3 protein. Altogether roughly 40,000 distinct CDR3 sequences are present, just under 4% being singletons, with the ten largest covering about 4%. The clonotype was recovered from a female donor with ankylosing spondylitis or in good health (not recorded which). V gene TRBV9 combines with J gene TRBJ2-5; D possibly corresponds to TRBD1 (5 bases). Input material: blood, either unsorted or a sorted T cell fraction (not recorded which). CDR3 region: CASSVGGMETQYF. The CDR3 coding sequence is TGTGCCAGCAGCGTAGGGGGCATGGAGACCCAGTACTTC.